The 13 T cell receptor beta chains given below trace back to one sample, sequenced in a study of blood T cell repertoires in COVID-19. TCRdb keeps only in-frame clones here, not all; method: immunoSEQ multiplex PCR. The sample gives roughly 260,000 clones, approximately 86% of which show up once; approximately 9.8% is in the top ten. The specimen sequenced was peripheral blood. The receptors were sampled from a man aged 40-55 years who had recovered from COVID-19.

This clone was seen a few times. The V gene is TRBV25-1, the J gene TRBJ1-6; 11 bases are a match to TRBD1. CDR1 and CDR2 from the germline V gene are MGHDK and SYGVNS. With 2 bases clipped from V and 9 bases from J, the junction kept 9 bases outside the gene matches. CDR3 length equals 17 residues. The CDR3 is CASSERIGGTGGSPLHF. DNA for the CDR3: TGTGCCAGCAGTGAAAGGATAGGAGGGACAGGGGGTTCACCCCTCCACTTT. Drawing the rest from reference TRBV25-1 and TRBJ1-6, the complete variable domain is EADIYQTPRYLVIGTGKKITLECSQTMGHDKMYWYQQDPGMELHLIHYSYGVNSTEKGDLSSESTVSRIRTEHFPLTLESARPSHTSQYLCASSERIGGTGGSPLHFGNGTRLTVT.

This clone was detected only once. V is TRBV7-2 and J is TRBJ1-5, with a tentative D call TRBD1 (6 bases). CDR1 and CDR2 (germline): SGHTA, FQGNSA. The CDR3 consists of 15 residues. V was clipped by 5 bases and J by 2 bases, with 13 bases between them. The CDR3 sequence: CASSAGRGGNQPQHF. As DNA, the CDR3 is TGTGCCAGCAGCGCCGGCAGGGGAGGCAATCAGCCCCAGCATTTT.

The chain has TRBV12-3 or TRBV12-4 and TRBJ1-2; D gene ambiguous. Trimming took off 9 bases at V and 2 bases at J, with 13 bases between the two ends. CDR3 length equals 13 residues. In DNA form, the CDR3 reads TGTGCCAGTTCGGTGAGGAGGAACTATGGCTACACCTTC. Amino acids: CASSVRRNYGYTF.

The chain combines TRBV12-5 with TRBJ2-1, with 7 positions matching TRBD2. V trimming: 7 bases; J trimming: 8 bases; junction bases outside the gene matches: 11. Germline V gene data show CDR1 as LGHNT and CDR2 as FRNRAP. This CDR3 spans 14 amino acids. The CDR3 nucleotides are TGTGCTAGTGCCCTTGGTCGGGGGGTAGATGAGCAGTTCTTC. Protein product: CASALGRGVDEQFF. The full variable domain, rest sourced from reference TRBV12-5 and TRBJ2-1, is DARVTQTPRHKVTEMGQEVTMRCQPILGHNTVFWYRQTMMQGLELLAYFRNRAPLDDSGMPKDRFSAEMPDATLATLKIQPSEPRDSAVYFCASALGRGVDEQFFGPGTRLTVL.

The chain carries TRBV2 and TRBJ1-1; 7 nucleotides line up with TRBD1. Trimming at V came to 4 bases and at J to 6 bases, leaving 5 bases not matched to a gene. Germline CDR1 reads SNHLY; CDR2 reads FYNNEI. This CDR3 contains 13 residues. This chain's CDR3 is CASSVDREAEAFF. For the CDR3, the DNA is TGTGCCAGCAGTGTCGACAGGGAGGCTGAAGCTTTCTTT.

CDR3 amino acids: CASSPEGRAVVDEQFF. CDR3 nucleotides: TGTGCCAGCTCACCCGAAGGGAGGGCCGTTGTCGATGAGCAGTTCTTC. The chain recombines TRBV18 with TRBJ2-1, with 7 bases lining up with TRBD2. Germline V gene data show CDR1 as KGHSH and CDR2 as LQKENI. Trimming took 3 bases from V and 8 from J; bases not matched to a gene: 13. There are 16 residues in the CDR3.

As concerns this clone: At one of its ends the junction is not consistent with the germline gene, which may arise from a read error. The chain has TRBV7-8 and TRBJ2-5; D might be TRBD2 (5 bases). This CDR3 comprises 16 residues. Germline CDR1 reads SGHVS; CDR2 reads FQNEAQ. In nucleotides, the CDR3 is TGTGCCAGCAGCCCGGGCGTGGGAGACCCAAGAGAGGCCCAGTACTTC. As protein: CASSPGVGDPREAQYF.

The rearrangement links TRBV20-1 to TRBJ2-3; 8 bases line up with TRBD2. The germline CDR1 and CDR2 sequences are DFQATT and SNEGSKA (reference sequence). The CDR3 has 16 residues. V lost 3 bases and J lost 2; bases outside the gene matches: 10. The CDR3 loop is CSASLRGVSTTDTQYF. The DNA for the CDR3 is TGCAGTGCTAGTCTGCGGGGGGTTTCCACCACAGATACGCAGTATTTT.

This sequence joins TRBV19 and TRBJ1-2; D unresolved. V shed 5 bases and J shed 7 bases, with 11 bases lying between them. Per germline, CDR1 LNHDA and CDR2 SQIVND (reference sequence). There are 12 residues in the CDR3. CDR3 in amino acids: CASSPGYSGYTF. The CDR3 bases are TGTGCCAGTAGTCCCGGTTATTCTGGCTACACCTTC.

The chain couples TRBV18 to TRBJ2-3; 11 bases match TRBD2. The germline gives CDR1 KGHSH, CDR2 LQKENI. Germline trimming cut 2 bases from V and 1 base from J; bases unmatched to any gene: 8. The CDR3 length is 18 residues. Written as DNA, the CDR3 is TGTGCCAGCTCACCAGCACTAGCGGGGGAGGCTGGCACAGATACGCAGTATTTT. This sequence encodes CASSPALAGEAGTDTQYF.

This clone was seen once. V gene TRBV3-1 (or the pseudogene TRBV3-2) combines with J gene TRBJ2-3, with 14 bases lining up with TRBD2. The CDR3 length is 18 residues. With 4 bases clipped from V and 6 bases from J, the junction kept 12 bases outside the gene matches. Germline CDR1 LGHDT, CDR2 YNNKEL (reference sequence). Here the CDR3 DNA reads TGTGCCAGCAGCCGATGGAGACTAGCGGGGGGGGAGGTGGATACGCAGTATTTT. This codes for CASSRWRLAGGEVDTQYF.

CDR3 protein: CASSLAGENTDTQYF. DNA for the CDR3: TGTGCCAGCAGCTTAGCGGGGGAAAACACAGATACGCAGTATTTT. The rearrangement links TRBV11-2 to TRBJ2-3; TRBD2 is a possible D gene (6 bases). CDR1 and CDR2 from the germline V gene are SGHAT and FQNNGV. This CDR3 contains 15 residues. Trimming left V 1 base short and J 2 bases short, with 10 bases between.

This clone was recorded a few times. The rearrangement links TRBV12-3 or TRBV12-4 to TRBJ2-2; TRBD2 is a possible D gene (6 bases). V was pared by 6 bases and J by 7 bases, with 12 bases between. The CDR3 totals 13 residues. The CDR3 spells CASSQTRGGELFF. The CDR3 DNA sequence: TGTGCCAGCAGCCAGACTAGGGGCGGGGAGCTGTTTTTT.